A selection of T cell receptor beta chains follows, all from one sample in a study of cytomegalovirus exposure and HLA in healthy donors. The data were produced by immunoSEQ multiplex PCR, yet TCRdb's version contains in-frame clones alone and is incomplete. Of more than 85,000 clones listed, more than 60% are singletons. The specimen was PBMCs. Receptors originate from a boy younger than 18 in good health and CMV-seronegative. Each CDR3 is given with its conserved first and last residue. The D gene is left open where the match is weak. Clone size is shown for a subset of rows, as once, few, many or a class of expanded clone.

abundance: NA
d_gene: NA
j_gene: TRBJ1-6
v_gene: TRBV5-1
CDR3nt: TGCGCCAGCAGCCCAGACAGGAATTCACCCCTCCACTTT
CDR3aa: CASSPDRNSPLHF

abundance: NA
d_gene: TRBD1
j_gene: TRBJ1-1
v_gene: TRBV30
CDR3nt: TGTGCCTGGAATGAGGGGGCAGCTGAAGCTTTCTTT
CDR3aa: CAWNEGAAEAFF

abundance: NA
d_gene: NA
j_gene: TRBJ2-1
v_gene: TRBV16
CDR3nt: TGTGCCAGCAGCCAATCGCGGCAGGGCCACAATGAGCAGTTCTTC
CDR3aa: CASSQSRQGHNEQFF

abundance: NA
d_gene: NA
j_gene: TRBJ1-6
v_gene: TRBV28
CDR3nt: TGTGCCAGTCACAGGGTGGCGAATTCACCCCTCCACTTT
CDR3aa: CASHRVANSPLHF

abundance: once
d_gene: TRBD1
j_gene: TRBJ2-7
v_gene: TRBV7-9
CDR3nt: TGTGCCAGCAGCTCTAACCGGGACAGGGCCTCCTACGAGCAGTACTTC
CDR3aa: CASSSNRDRASYEQYF

abundance: NA
d_gene: NA
j_gene: TRBJ1-6
v_gene: TRBV28
CDR3nt: TGTGCCAGCAGGAGGGAGGTGTATTCACCCCTCCACTTT
CDR3aa: CASRREVYSPLHF

abundance: NA
d_gene: NA
j_gene: TRBJ2-7
v_gene: TRBV7-9
CDR3nt: TGTGCCAGCAGCGGATCGACAGGCTCCTACGAGCAGTACTTC
CDR3aa: CASSGSTGSYEQYF

abundance: NA
d_gene: TRBD1
j_gene: TRBJ1-5
v_gene: TRBV5-8
CDR3nt: TGTGCCAGCAGCCAAGACAGGGGAGGCAATCAGCCCCAGCATTTT
CDR3aa: CASSQDRGGNQPQHF

abundance: once
d_gene: NA
j_gene: TRBJ1-4
v_gene: TRBV7-2
CDR3nt: TGTGCCAGCAGCTTCGGGGCAACTAATGAAAAACTGTTTTTT
CDR3aa: CASSFGATNEKLFF

abundance: few
d_gene: NA
j_gene: TRBJ1-2
v_gene: TRBV10-3
CDR3nt: TGTGCCATCAGTGGGGGCTCCCCGGACTATGGCTACACCTTC
CDR3aa: CAISGGSPDYGYTF

abundance: NA
d_gene: NA
j_gene: TRBJ1-1
v_gene: TRBV5-1
CDR3nt: TGCGCCAGCAGCTTGACAGGAGCCATGAACACTGAAGCTTTCTTT
CDR3aa: CASSLTGAMNTEAFF

abundance: NA
d_gene: NA
j_gene: TRBJ2-7
v_gene: TRBV10-2
CDR3nt: TGCGCCAGCAGTGAGTCCCAGACCTACGAGCAGTACTTC
CDR3aa: CASSESQTYEQYF

abundance: NA
d_gene: TRBD1
j_gene: TRBJ2-2
v_gene: TRBV29-1
CDR3nt: TGCAGCGTTGGGGACAGCAACACCGGGGAGCTGTTTTTT
CDR3aa: CSVGDSNTGELFF

abundance: NA
d_gene: TRBD1
j_gene: TRBJ2-1
v_gene: TRBV4-2
CDR3nt: TGTGCCAGCAGCCCTGAAGGGACAGGGGATCGTCCTTACAATGAGCAGTTCTTC
CDR3aa: CASSPEGTGDRPYNEQFF

abundance: NA
d_gene: NA
j_gene: TRBJ1-2
v_gene: TRBV20-1
CDR3nt: TGCAGTGCTAGAGCGGACACGGCTTACACCTTC
CDR3aa: CSARADTAYTF

abundance: NA
d_gene: TRBD1
j_gene: TRBJ2-3
v_gene: TRBV18
CDR3nt: TGTGCCAGCTCAGACAGGGGGCCAGATACGCAGTATTTT
CDR3aa: CASSDRGPDTQYF

abundance: NA
d_gene: NA
j_gene: TRBJ1-5
v_gene: TRBV11-3
CDR3nt: TGTGCCAGCAGCTTATCCGCCAGACCCCAGCATTTT
CDR3aa: CASSLSARPQHF

abundance: NA
d_gene: NA
j_gene: TRBJ1-2
v_gene: TRBV7-2
CDR3nt: TGTGCCAGCAGCTTCGGGGGGGCGGCCTACTATGGCTACACCTTC
CDR3aa: CASSFGGAAYYGYTF

abundance: NA
d_gene: NA
j_gene: TRBJ1-2
v_gene: TRBV5-1
CDR3nt: TGCGCCAGCAGTGAGGACTATGGCTACACCTTC
CDR3aa: CASSEDYGYTF

abundance: NA
d_gene: TRBD1
j_gene: TRBJ1-3
v_gene: TRBV7-2
CDR3nt: TGTGCCAGCAGCCCTTCCGGGACAGGCTCTGGAAACACCATATATTTT
CDR3aa: CASSPSGTGSGNTIYF

abundance: once
d_gene: NA
j_gene: TRBJ1-6
v_gene: TRBV10-1
CDR3nt: TGCGCCAGCAGTTTTAACAGGGATAGTTCCCTCCACTTT
CDR3aa: CASSFNRDSSLHF

abundance: NA
d_gene: NA
j_gene: TRBJ1-2
v_gene: TRBV6-5
CDR3nt: TGTGCCAGCAGTTACGAGGGATTGAGTCGTGTCTACACCTTC
CDR3aa: CASSYEGLSRVYTF

abundance: NA
d_gene: TRBD2
j_gene: TRBJ2-3
v_gene: TRBV9
CDR3nt: TGTGCCAGCAGCGTAGTAGAAGCGGGGGACGATACGCAGTATTTT
CDR3aa: CASSVVEAGDDTQYF

abundance: NA
d_gene: NA
j_gene: TRBJ1-5
v_gene: TRBV27
CDR3nt: TGTGCCAGCAGTTTGGGGCCGGCCGGTCAGCCCCAGCATTTT
CDR3aa: CASSLGPAGQPQHF

abundance: NA
d_gene: NA
j_gene: TRBJ1-2
v_gene: TRBV28
CDR3nt: TGTGCCAGCAGTTTCTTCCAGGGGTATGGCTACACCTTC
CDR3aa: CASSFFQGYGYTF

abundance: NA
d_gene: TRBD2
j_gene: TRBJ2-1
v_gene: TRBV27
CDR3nt: TGTGCCAGCAGGACTAGCGGATCCTACAATGAGCAGTTCTTC
CDR3aa: CASRTSGSYNEQFF

abundance: NA
d_gene: NA
j_gene: TRBJ2-3
v_gene: TRBV29-1
CDR3nt: TGCAGCGTTGAAATCGACAGGCTTGGCCCAGATACGCAGTATTTT
CDR3aa: CSVEIDRLGPDTQYF

abundance: NA
d_gene: TRBD2
j_gene: TRBJ2-5
v_gene: TRBV30
CDR3nt: TGTGCCTGGAGTAGAGGACTAGCGGGAGGGCACCAAGAGACCCAGTACTTC
CDR3aa: CAWSRGLAGGHQETQYF

abundance: once
d_gene: TRBD1
j_gene: TRBJ1-1
v_gene: TRBV6-5
CDR3nt: TGTGCCAGCAGAACCGGGACAGTGAACACTGAAGCTTTCTTT
CDR3aa: CASRTGTVNTEAFF

abundance: NA
d_gene: NA
j_gene: TRBJ2-7
v_gene: TRBV7-9
CDR3nt: TGTGCCAGTGGGGACACCGTCTTGGCCTACGAGCAGTACTTC
CDR3aa: CASGDTVLAYEQYF

abundance: NA
d_gene: NA
j_gene: TRBJ1-1
v_gene: TRBV29-1
CDR3nt: TGCAGCGTAACGGGACACCTGAACACTGAAGCTTTCTTT
CDR3aa: CSVTGHLNTEAFF

abundance: NA
d_gene: TRBD1
j_gene: TRBJ2-7
v_gene: TRBV27
CDR3nt: TGTGCCAGCCAAAGGACAGGGGCCTACGAGCAGTACTTC
CDR3aa: CASQRTGAYEQYF

abundance: NA
d_gene: TRBD1
j_gene: TRBJ1-2
v_gene: TRBV4-1
CDR3nt: TGCGCCAGCAGCCAAAGAGCAGGGGGCTTGGCTGGCTACACCTTC
CDR3aa: CASSQRAGGLAGYTF

abundance: NA
d_gene: TRBD1
j_gene: TRBJ1-1
v_gene: TRBV5-4
CDR3nt: TGTGCCAGCAGCGCCTTGGGGACAGGGGGCGAGGGAGCTTTCTTT
CDR3aa: CASSALGTGGEGAFF

abundance: NA
d_gene: NA
j_gene: TRBJ2-5
v_gene: TRBV27
CDR3nt: TGTGCCAGCAGTTTATCCGGGAGCGGGACCCAGTACTTC
CDR3aa: CASSLSGSGTQYF